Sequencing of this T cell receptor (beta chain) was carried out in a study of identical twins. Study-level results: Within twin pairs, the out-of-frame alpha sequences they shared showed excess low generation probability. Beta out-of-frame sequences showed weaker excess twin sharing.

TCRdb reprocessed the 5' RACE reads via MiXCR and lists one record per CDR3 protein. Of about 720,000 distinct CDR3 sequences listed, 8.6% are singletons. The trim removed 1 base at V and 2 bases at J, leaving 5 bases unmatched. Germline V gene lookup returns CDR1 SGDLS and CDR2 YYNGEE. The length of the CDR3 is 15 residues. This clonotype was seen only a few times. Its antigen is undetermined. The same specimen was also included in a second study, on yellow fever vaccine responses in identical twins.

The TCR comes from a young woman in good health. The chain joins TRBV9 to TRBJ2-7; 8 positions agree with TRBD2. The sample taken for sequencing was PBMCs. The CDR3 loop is CASSVRGGTTYEQYF. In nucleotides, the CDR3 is TGTGCCAGCAGCGTACGGGGGGGGACGACCTACGAGCAGTACTTC.